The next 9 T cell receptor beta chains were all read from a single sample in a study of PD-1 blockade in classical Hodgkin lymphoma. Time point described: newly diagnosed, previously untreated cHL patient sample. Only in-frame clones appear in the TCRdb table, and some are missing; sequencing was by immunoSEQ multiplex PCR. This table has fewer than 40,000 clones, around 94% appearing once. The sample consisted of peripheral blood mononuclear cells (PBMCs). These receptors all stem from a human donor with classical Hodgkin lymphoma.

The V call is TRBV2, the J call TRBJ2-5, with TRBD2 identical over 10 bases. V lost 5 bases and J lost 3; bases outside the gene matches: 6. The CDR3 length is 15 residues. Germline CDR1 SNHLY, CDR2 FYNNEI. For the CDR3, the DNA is TGTGCCAGCAGTTTTACCCTAGCGGGGGAAGAGACCCAGTACTTC. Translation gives CASSFTLAGEETQYF.

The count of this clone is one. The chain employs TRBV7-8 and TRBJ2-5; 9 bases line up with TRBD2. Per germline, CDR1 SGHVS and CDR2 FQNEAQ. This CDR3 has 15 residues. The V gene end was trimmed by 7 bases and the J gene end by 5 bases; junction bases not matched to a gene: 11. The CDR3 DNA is TGTGCCAGCACCATCCGGGCGGGGGGGCTGGAGACCCAGTACTTC. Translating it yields CASTIRAGGLETQYF. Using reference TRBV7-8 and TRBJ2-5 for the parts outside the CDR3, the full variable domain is GAGVSQSPRYKVAKRGQDVALRCDPISGHVSLFWYQQALGQGPEFLTYFQNEAQLDKSGLPSDRFFAERPEGSVSTLKIQRTQQEDSAVYLCASTIRAGGLETQYFGPGTRLLVL.

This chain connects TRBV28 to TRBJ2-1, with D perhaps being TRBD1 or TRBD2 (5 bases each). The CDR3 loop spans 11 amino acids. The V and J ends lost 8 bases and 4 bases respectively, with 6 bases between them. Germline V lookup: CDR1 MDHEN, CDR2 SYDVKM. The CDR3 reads CASGGYNEQFF. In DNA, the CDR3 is TGTGCCAGCGGGGGATACAATGAGCAGTTCTTC.

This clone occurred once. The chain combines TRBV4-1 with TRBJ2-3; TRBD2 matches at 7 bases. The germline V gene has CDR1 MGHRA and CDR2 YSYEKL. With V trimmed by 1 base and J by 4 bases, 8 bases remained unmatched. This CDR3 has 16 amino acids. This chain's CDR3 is CASSQGSRGEADTQYF. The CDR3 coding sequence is TGCGCCAGCAGCCAAGGGAGTCGGGGGGAGGCAGATACGCAGTATTTT.

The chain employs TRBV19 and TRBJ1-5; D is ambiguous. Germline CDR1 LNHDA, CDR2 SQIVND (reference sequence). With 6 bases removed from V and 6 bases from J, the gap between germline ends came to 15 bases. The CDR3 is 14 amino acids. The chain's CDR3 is CASSITAEFQPQHF. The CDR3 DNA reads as TGTGCCAGTAGCATCACCGCCGAGTTTCAGCCCCAGCATTTT.

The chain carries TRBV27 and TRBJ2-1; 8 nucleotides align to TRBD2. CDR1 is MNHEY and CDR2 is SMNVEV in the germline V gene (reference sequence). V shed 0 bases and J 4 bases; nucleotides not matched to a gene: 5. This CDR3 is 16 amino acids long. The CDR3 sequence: CASSLSGGAGYNEQFF. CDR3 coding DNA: TGTGCCAGCAGTTTATCCGGGGGGGCCGGTTACAATGAGCAGTTCTTC.

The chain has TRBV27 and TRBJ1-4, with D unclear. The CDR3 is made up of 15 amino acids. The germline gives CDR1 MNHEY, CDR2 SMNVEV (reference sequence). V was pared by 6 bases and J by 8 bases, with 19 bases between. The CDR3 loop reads CASRPRPEEGEKLFF. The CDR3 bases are TGTGCCAGCAGGCCCCGACCGGAGGAGGGAGAAAAACTGTTTTTT.

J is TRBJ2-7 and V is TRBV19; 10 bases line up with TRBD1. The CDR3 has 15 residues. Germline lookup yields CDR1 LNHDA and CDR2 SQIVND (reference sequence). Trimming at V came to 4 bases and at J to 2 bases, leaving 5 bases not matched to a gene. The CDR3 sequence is CASSTPGQGTYEQYF. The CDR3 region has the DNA TGTGCCAGTAGTACGCCGGGACAGGGGACCTACGAGCAGTACTTC.

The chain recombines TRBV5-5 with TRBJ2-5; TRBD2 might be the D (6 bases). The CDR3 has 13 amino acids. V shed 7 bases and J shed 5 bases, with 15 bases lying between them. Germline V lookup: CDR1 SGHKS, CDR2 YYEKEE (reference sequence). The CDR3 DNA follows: TGTGCCAGCGTTCTAAATGCGGGGGAGACCCAGTACTTC. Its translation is CASVLNAGETQYF.